This record looks at one T cell receptor (beta chain) sequence and its context. Its specificity is unknown. The sort gate was single viable CD3+CD4+CD8-CD45RO+ cells for memory CD4+ T cells. Serum IgG to CMV pp150, pp28, p38 and p52 defined serostatus. This specimen comes from a study of memory CD4+ T cells and cytomegalovirus serostatus. Study in general: Healthy Belgian adult donors included under ten CMV-positive and 24 CMV-negative people.

The assay was immunoSEQ multiplex PCR, and TCRdb's table has in-frame clones only and misses some. Of about 53,000 clones listed, roughly three quarters are singletons. Study-wide points: Each of approximately 63 CMV-associated TCRbeta sequences occurred in one to five individuals.

V lost 6 bases to trimming and J lost 2 bases, with 10 bases between them. This CDR3 spans 13 amino acids. CDR1 and CDR2 (germline): KGHSH, LQKENI. The specimen sequenced was memory CD4+ T cells from blood. The TCR was taken from an adult in good health and CMV-seronegative. The V call is TRBV18, the J call TRBJ2-5; D gene uncertain. CDR3 nucleotide sequence: TGTGCCAGCTCCCCCTATGCACAAGAGACCCAGTACTTC. The encoded protein is CASSPYAQETQYF.